This passage covers 27 T cell receptor beta chains from one sample sequenced in a study of T cells in narcolepsy. This table comes from immunoSEQ multiplex PCR, and its TCRdb copy is limited to in-frame clones, with some not included. The sample has some 30,000 clones; under 85% are singletons. Sequencing was carried out using CD45RA- memory CD4+ T cells from PBMCs. The source is a human donor with narcolepsy.

The chain employs TRBV5-1 and TRBJ1-4, with D possibly matching TRBD1 (6 bases). The germline V gene encodes CDR1 SGHRS and CDR2 YFSETQ. The V end was cut by 7 bases, the J end by 0 bases, with 19 bases between. The CDR3 has 17 amino acids. CDR3: CASGKGGAGATNEKLFF. The CDR3 nucleotides are TGCGCCAGCGGAAAGGGGGGGGCTGGTGCAACTAATGAAAAACTGTTTTTT.

Here the CDR3 reads CASSPQAEEQYF. Here the CDR3 DNA reads TGTGCCAGCAGCCCCCAGGCCGAGGAGCAGTACTTC. J is TRBJ2-7 and V is TRBV7-9; D remains ambiguous. Germline loops: CDR1 SEHNR, CDR2 FQNEAQ (reference sequence). Trimming stripped 5 bases from V and 7 bases from J, with 12 bases between. CDR3 size: 12 residues.

The CDR3 DNA is TGCAGCGTTGGGGCAGGGACTGAAGCTTTCTTT. The encoded protein is CSVGAGTEAFF. The rearrangement uses TRBV29-1 and TRBJ1-1; weak D call: TRBD1 (5 bases). Germline-derived CDR1 and CDR2 are SQVTM and ANQGSEA. This CDR3 contains 11 residues. V was cut by 4 bases and J by 5 bases, with 8 bases left in between. Variable domain in full (rest from reference TRBV29-1 and TRBJ1-1): SAVISQKPSRDICQRGTSLTIQCQVDSQVTMMFWYRQQPGQSLTLIATANQGSEATYESGFVIDKFPISRPNLTFSTLTVSNMSPEDSSIYLCSVGAGTEAFFGQGTRLTVV.

The chain carries TRBV5-5 and TRBJ1-2; D not certain. The V end was cut by 0 bases, the J end by 7 bases, with 13 bases between. The length of the CDR3 is 14 residues. The V gene's germline CDR1 is SGHKS and CDR2 YYEKEE (reference sequence). This CDR3 is CASSLEGQLTGYTF. The CDR3 DNA reads as TGTGCCAGCAGCTTGGAAGGTCAGCTCACTGGCTACACCTTC.

The chain recombines TRBV7-9 with TRBJ2-5, with 9 nucleotides matching TRBD1. The V gene's germline CDR1 is SEHNR and CDR2 FQNEAQ (reference sequence). The CDR3 extends over 19 amino acids. The trim removed 6 bases at V and 0 bases at J, leaving 17 bases unmatched. The CDR3 region is CASRSTGGARSLYQETQYF. The CDR3 nucleotides are TGTGCCAGCAGGAGTACAGGGGGCGCGAGGTCCCTATACCAAGAGACCCAGTACTTC.

This rearrangement joins TRBV5-4 to TRBJ2-5; TRBD1 matches at 8 bases. Per the germline V gene, CDR1 is SGHNT and CDR2 is YYREEE (reference sequence). CDR3 length: 15 amino acids. After removal of 1 base from V and 4 bases from J, the junction contained 6 bases not matched to a gene. The CDR3 sequence: CASSLRTGLGETQYF. DNA for the CDR3: TGTGCCAGCAGCTTGCGGACAGGGTTGGGAGAGACCCAGTACTTC.

This clone was detected only a few times. The chain couples TRBV5-1 to TRBJ1-2, with TRBD1 matching 7 bases. This CDR3 is built from 14 residues. Germline V gene data show CDR1 as SGHRS and CDR2 as YFSETQ. V lost 3 bases, J lost 7 bases, and 9 bases stayed unmatched. This CDR3 is CASSSTTGDGGYTF. The CDR3, as DNA: TGCGCCAGCAGCTCCACAACAGGGGATGGTGGCTACACCTTC.

The chain has TRBV10-2 and TRBJ2-5, with no clear D. The CDR3 consists of 12 residues. Germline V gene sequence: CDR1 WSHSY, CDR2 SAAADI. Deletions cut 4 bases from V and 1 base from J, with 4 bases between. The CDR3 loop is CASSAGQETQYF. CDR3 nucleotides: TGCGCCAGCAGTGCAGGCCAAGAGACCCAGTACTTC.

The rearrangement links TRBV5-6 to TRBJ1-3; no clear D gene. CDR1 and CDR2 (germline): SGHDT, YYEEEE. Deletions cut 5 bases from V and 0 bases from J, with 21 bases between. There are 18 residues in the CDR3. This CDR3 is CASSPPQADVNSGNTIYF. The DNA of the CDR3 is TGTGCCAGCAGTCCTCCCCAGGCGGACGTCAACTCTGGAAACACCATATATTTT.

This clone was seen only once. The CDR3 protein is CASSLEGRNQPQHF. The CDR3 DNA follows: TGCGCCAGCAGCTTGGAGGGAAGAAATCAGCCCCAGCATTTT. The rearrangement uses TRBV5-1 and TRBJ1-5, with no clear D. From germline, CDR1 is SGHRS and CDR2 YFSETQ. Trimming removed 0 bases from V and 4 bases from J, with 8 bases in between. This CDR3 has 14 amino acids.

The chain carries TRBV15 and TRBJ1-4; D not certain. The CDR3 loop spans 13 amino acids. CDR1 and CDR2 (germline): LNHNV, YYDKDF (reference sequence). The V and J ends lost 1 base and 4 bases respectively, with 4 bases between them. DNA for the CDR3: TGTGCCACCAGCAGAGGACATAATGAAAAACTGTTTTTT. Its protein is CATSRGHNEKLFF. The full variable domain, completed using reference TRBV15 and TRBJ1-4, is DAMVIQNPRYQVTQFGKPVTLSCSQTLNHNVMYWYQQKSSQAPKLLFHYYDKDFNNEADTPDNFQSRRPNTSFCFLDIRSPGLGDTAMYLCATSRGHNEKLFFGSGTQLSVL.

The J gene is TRBJ1-4, the V gene TRBV9, with D possibly matching TRBD1 (5 bases). V was shortened by 0 bases and J by 7 bases, with 10 bases between the two germline ends. The germline V gene has CDR1 SGDLS and CDR2 YYNGEE. This CDR3 spans 14 amino acids. CDR3 in amino acids: CASSVASGVEKLFF. CDR3 bases: TGTGCCAGCAGCGTAGCTTCGGGGGTTGAAAAACTGTTTTTT.

This clone has only a few counts. The sample has other DNA sequences that encode this CDR3 too. This chain uses TRBV4-3 with TRBJ2-5; D is unresolved. CDR1 is LGHNA, CDR2 YSLEER, per germline. The CDR3 has 13 amino acids. The germline V and J ends were trimmed by 1 base and 4 bases, with 7 bases remaining between them. CDR3: CASSQVPGETQYF. CDR3 bases: TGCGCCAGCAGCCAAGTTCCGGGAGAGACCCAGTACTTC.

The rearrangement joins TRBV29-1 to TRBJ1-1, with no clear D. This CDR3 comprises 13 residues. Germline V gives CDR1 SQVTM, CDR2 ANQGSEA. The V end lost 4 bases, the J end lost 0 bases, and 9 bases lay between the germline ends. For the CDR3, the DNA is TGCAGCGTTGGCCACAGTTTGAACACTGAAGCTTTCTTT. Its translation: CSVGHSLNTEAFF.

This sequence joins TRBV27 and TRBJ1-2; D perhaps matches TRBD1 (5 bases). CDR1 MNHEY and CDR2 SMNVEV come from the germline V gene (reference sequence). Trimming cost V 5 bases and J 7 bases, with 14 bases left between them. The CDR3 runs 13 residues. The CDR3 DNA reads TGTGCCAGCAGTCCCGTCGGAGGGGCTGGCTACACCTTC. Translation gives CASSPVGGAGYTF.

The chain combines TRBV7-8 with TRBJ1-2, with TRBD1 as a possible D gene (5 bases). CDR3 length: 17 amino acids. The germline V and J ends were trimmed by 1 base and 4 bases, with 19 bases remaining between them. The V gene's germline CDR1 is SGHVS and CDR2 FQNEAQ. In DNA, the CDR3 is TGTGCCAGCAGCTTAGATTCCGGACACCTAAGCCTCTATGGCTACACCTTC. The encoded protein is CASSLDSGHLSLYGYTF.

This clone came up a few times. The chain recombines TRBV5-4 with TRBJ2-3; no definite D call. Trimming took 0 bases from V and 1 from J, leaving 6 bases between them. In germline, CDR1 is SGHNT, CDR2 YYREEE (reference sequence). The CDR3 loop spans 14 amino acids. The CDR3 nucleotides read TGTGCCAGCAGCTTGGAACTGGGCACAGATACGCAGTATTTT. Protein product: CASSLELGTDTQYF.

The J gene is TRBJ2-2, the V gene TRBV5-1, with 8 bases aligning to TRBD2. V was clipped by 8 bases and J by 6 bases; unmatched bases: 12. The CDR3 sequence is 15 residues long. Germline V gene data show CDR1 as SGHRS and CDR2 as YFSETQ. CDR3 protein: CASSGTGTSPGELFF. For the CDR3, the DNA is TGCGCCAGTTCTGGGACCGGGACTAGTCCCGGGGAGCTGTTTTTT. Variable domain in full (rest from reference TRBV5-1 and TRBJ2-2): KAGVTQTPRYLIKTRGQQVTLSCSPISGHRSVSWYQQTPGQGLQFLFEYFSETQRNKGNFPGRFSGRQFSNSRSEMNVSTLELGDSALYLCASSGTGTSPGELFFGEGSRLTVL.

This chain joins TRBV7-2 and TRBJ2-7; a weak D match, TRBD2 (8 bases). With 5 bases removed from V and 2 bases from J, the gap between germline ends came to 16 bases. Per germline, CDR1 SGHTA and CDR2 FQGNSA. CDR3 length equals 15 residues. The CDR3 reads CASSPSGGQTYEQYF. The CDR3 nucleotides are TGTGCCAGCAGCCCCAGCGGGGGACAGACCTACGAGCAGTACTTC.

This rearrangement joins TRBV6-6 to TRBJ2-7; D call uncertain. Trimming left V 4 bases short and J 3 bases short, with 4 bases between. This CDR3 contains 11 residues. Germline-derived CDR1 and CDR2 are MNHNY and SVGAGI (reference sequence). The CDR3 sequence: CASSSLYEQYF. The CDR3 DNA reads as TGTGCCAGCAGTTCCCTCTACGAGCAGTACTTC.

CDR3 nucleotides: TGTGCCAGCAGCACCACGAGGGCCACCGGGGAGCTGTTTTTT. Translating gives CASSTTRATGELFF. The V and J genes are TRBV7-8 and TRBJ2-2; a weak D match, TRBD2 (5 bases). The germline gives CDR1 SGHVS, CDR2 FQNEAQ. The CDR3 contains 14 residues. The germline V and J ends were trimmed by 5 bases and 4 bases, with 11 bases remaining between them.

The chain employs TRBV29-1 and TRBJ1-1, with D possibly being TRBD1 (5 bases). Germline V CDR1 and CDR2: SQVTM, ANQGSEA. The length of the CDR3 is 11 residues. Deletions cut 6 bases from V and 11 bases from J, with 16 bases between. The CDR3 protein is CSVTTGGVAFF. In DNA, the CDR3 is TGCAGCGTCACTACCGGGGGGGTCGCTTTCTTT.

The rearrangement links TRBV6-5 to TRBJ2-3; 7 bases line up with TRBD2. Germline values: CDR1 MNHEY, CDR2 SVGAGI. The CDR3 contains 15 residues. V lost 6 bases to trimming and J lost 0 bases; unmatched junction nucleotides: 6. As DNA, the CDR3 is TGTGCCAGCAGAATAAGCGGGGCTAGCACAGATACGCAGTATTTT. The encoded protein is CASRISGASTDTQYF.

This clone came up once. This sequence joins TRBV6-1 and TRBJ2-5; D gene unclear. The CDR3 extends over 12 amino acids. Between the trimmed V and J ends, which lost 2 bases and 5 bases, there was a span of 6 bases. Germline loops: CDR1 MNHNS, CDR2 SASEGT. Written as DNA, the CDR3 is TGTGCCAGCAGTGAATCCACGGAGACCCAGTACTTC. Translation: CASSESTETQYF.

Only a few counts were recorded for this clone. This chain uses TRBV14 with TRBJ1-3; no reliable D call. The V and J ends lost 0 bases and 2 bases respectively, with 5 bases between them. The CDR3 sequence is 14 residues long. CDR1 and CDR2 from the germline V gene are SGHDN and FVKESK. The DNA of the CDR3 is TGTGCCAGCAGCCAAGATCTTGCTGGAAACACCATATATTTT. This translates into CASSQDLAGNTIYF.

The rearrangement links TRBV13 to TRBJ1-1; the D gene is possibly TRBD1 (6 bases). From germline, CDR1 is PRHDT and CDR2 FYEKMQ (reference sequence). This CDR3 region has 13 residues. Trimming removed 7 bases at V and 1 base at J, with 10 bases between. CDR3 sequence: CASKGGWNTEAFF. The CDR3 DNA reads as TGTGCCAGCAAAGGGGGATGGAACACTGAAGCTTTCTTT.

This rearrangement joins TRBV7-3 to TRBJ2-3; 10 bases align to TRBD2. The CDR3 totals 16 residues. J gave up 5 bases and V 6 bases, and 11 bases lay outside the gene matches. Per the germline V gene, CDR1 is SGHTA and CDR2 is FQGTGA. This CDR3 reads CASSPIVAGGKDTQYF. The CDR3 DNA reads TGTGCCAGCAGTCCCATAGTAGCGGGGGGAAAAGATACGCAGTATTTT.